What follows describes a single T cell receptor (beta chain). The antigen is undetermined. Amplification of TCR beta CDR3 regions was performed using RNA transcripts as template. HTBI primers were employed in a first-round RT-PCR of the TCR CDR3. MiXCR, applied by TCRdb to the multiplex PCR reads, yields one record per CDR3 protein. The sample carries 500,000 to 800,000 distinct CDR3 sequences, around 15% recorded once. The PBMCs were taken from approximately 11 ml of fresh peripheral blood. The record originates from a study of T cells in Graves' hyperthyroidism and ophthalmopathy. On the study more broadly: Specimen type is peripheral blood, collected at initial diagnosis prior to any treatment.

The V end lost 3 bases, the J end lost 1 base, and 19 bases lay between the germline ends. CDR3 size: 17 residues. The V gene's germline CDR1 is SQVTM and CDR2 ANQGSEA. Study-wide results and caveats: From stable hyperthyroidism, ophthalmopathy was separated by a 13 V-J model.

The chain combines TRBV29-1 with TRBJ2-1; D remains unclear. The sequencing sample was made of blood. The receptor comes from a woman aged 50 to 60 with Graves' ophthalmopathy. The CDR3 DNA sequence: TGCAGCGTTGATGCGGTTTCTGGAGTTACGTCCTACAATGAGCAGTTCTTC. Amino acids: CSVDAVSGVTSYNEQFF.